These 10 T cell receptor beta chains were sequenced from one sample in a study of T cells in Graves' hyperthyroidism and ophthalmopathy. Amplified TCR beta CDR3 regions came from RNA transcripts. In the first-round RT-PCR of the TCR CDR3, the HTBI primer set was used. Using its own MiXCR run on the multiplex PCR reads, TCRdb lists one record per CDR3 protein. The sample records hundreds of thousands of distinct CDR3 sequences, 14% being singletons. The sample consisted of blood. The receptors derive from a woman between 18 and 29 years old with Graves' hyperthyroidism.

Remarks on this clonotype: A much larger clone lies one base from this, so it may be a read error. The rearrangement uses TRBV28 and TRBJ1-4, with TRBD1 matching 8 bases. This CDR3 is built from 14 residues. From germline, CDR1 is MDHEN and CDR2 SYDVKM. The CDR3 DNA reads TGTGCCAGCAGCCTTACAGGGGGTAATGAAAGACTGTTTTTT. This sequence encodes CASSLTGGNERLFF.

This clonotype has just a few counts. The chain is built from TRBV6-6 and TRBJ2-2; the match to TRBD2 covers 9 bases. The CDR3 is made up of 15 amino acids. From germline, CDR1 is MNHNY and CDR2 SVGAGI (reference sequence). Unmatched junction bases numbered 2, after V lost 2 bases and J lost 4 bases. The CDR3 loop is CASSYERGATGELFF. The CDR3 DNA reads TGTGCCAGCAGTTACGAGCGGGGGGCCACCGGGGAGCTGTTTTTT.

The chain uses TRBV7-8 and TRBJ2-7; 10 nucleotides match TRBD2. V lost 6 bases to trimming and J lost 3 bases; unmatched junction nucleotides: 2. This CDR3 spans 13 amino acids. Germline CDR1 reads SGHVS; CDR2 reads FQNEAQ. The CDR3 nucleotides read TGTGCCAGCAGAGGGACTAGCGTCTACGAGCAGTACTTC. It codes for CASRGTSVYEQYF. The whole variable domain, filled in from reference TRBV7-8 and TRBJ2-7, reads GAGVSQSPRYKVAKRGQDVALRCDPISGHVSLFWYQQALGQGPEFLTYFQNEAQLDKSGLPSDRFFAERPEGSVSTLKIQRTQQEDSAVYLCASRGTSVYEQYFGPGTRLTVT.

J is TRBJ2-3 and V is TRBV19, with 8 nucleotides matching TRBD2. The V gene end was trimmed by 3 bases and the J gene end by 5 bases; junction bases not matched to a gene: 7. The length of the CDR3 is 15 residues. Looked up from germline, CDR1 is LNHDA and CDR2 is SQIVND (reference sequence). CDR3 bases: TGTGCCAGTAGTATCGGGGGGGCTCGCAGAGATACGCAGTATTTT. It codes for CASSIGGARRDTQYF.

In this sample, this clonotype turned up a few times. The chain uses TRBV6-1 and TRBJ2-1, with D tentatively TRBD1 (6 bases). V lost 5 bases and J 5 bases, leaving 19 bases between the germline ends. The CDR3 sequence is 16 residues long. The germline CDR1 and CDR2 sequences are MNHNS and SASEGT. The CDR3 is CASSPLKGQRNNEQFF. The DNA for the CDR3 is TGTGCCAGCAGTCCACTTAAAGGACAGAGAAACAATGAGCAGTTCTTC.

This clonotype was seen only a few times. The rearrangement links TRBV6-5 to TRBJ1-1; 8 bases map to TRBD1. With V trimmed by 2 bases and J by 4 bases, 3 bases remained unmatched. Germline-derived CDR1 and CDR2 are MNHEY and SVGAGI. The CDR3 runs to 14 residues. In DNA form, the CDR3 reads TGTGCCAGCAGTTACCAGGGGGCGAGCACTGAAGCTTTCTTT. Residues: CASSYQGASTEAFF.

This clonotype was counted ten times or more. V usage is TRBV28 and J usage is TRBJ1-1; 8 bases fit TRBD1. The CDR3 length is 15 residues. V gave up 6 bases and J gave up 5 bases; unmatched junction bases: 11. The germline CDR1 and CDR2 sequences are MDHEN and SYDVKM. The CDR3 loop is CASRGQERSATEAFF. CDR3 coding DNA: TGTGCCAGCAGGGGACAGGAAAGGAGTGCGACTGAAGCTTTCTTT.

The gene calls are TRBV9 and TRBJ1-1; D is possibly TRBD1 (6 bases). The V gene's germline CDR1 is SGDLS and CDR2 YYNGEE. V lost 0 bases and J 4 bases, leaving 16 bases between the germline ends. The CDR3 has 16 amino acids. As DNA, the CDR3 is TGTGCCAGCAGCGTAGGGCCACAGGGTCTGATCACTGAAGCTTTCTTT. Its protein product is CASSVGPQGLITEAFF.

This clonotype has a count of ten or more. The chain couples TRBV7-9 to TRBJ2-1, with 9 bases fitting TRBD2. This CDR3 spans 16 amino acids. With 3 bases clipped from V and 1 base from J, the junction kept 4 bases outside the gene matches. CDR1 SEHNR and CDR2 FQNEAQ come from the germline V gene (reference sequence). This CDR3 is CASSFSGRRSYNEQFF. Written as DNA, the CDR3 is TGTGCCAGCAGCTTCAGCGGGAGGCGTTCCTACAATGAGCAGTTCTTC.

This clonotype was seen at least ten times. The chain combines TRBV2 with TRBJ1-1; D is possibly TRBD1 (5 bases). The V end lost 3 bases, the J end lost 11 bases, and 16 bases lay between the germline ends. CDR3 size: 13 residues. Germline CDR1 SNHLY, CDR2 FYNNEI. The CDR3, as DNA: TGTGCCAGCAGTGATGCGGGGCGGCCAGGGGCTTTCTTT. It codes for CASSDAGRPGAFF. The full variable domain, in which reference TRBV2 and TRBJ1-1 provide the parts outside the CDR3, is EPEVTQTPSHQVTQMGQEVILRCVPISNHLYFYWYRQILGQKVEFLVSFYNNEISEKSEIFDDQFSVERPDGSNFTLKIRSTKLEDSAMYFCASSDAGRPGAFFGQGTRLTVV.